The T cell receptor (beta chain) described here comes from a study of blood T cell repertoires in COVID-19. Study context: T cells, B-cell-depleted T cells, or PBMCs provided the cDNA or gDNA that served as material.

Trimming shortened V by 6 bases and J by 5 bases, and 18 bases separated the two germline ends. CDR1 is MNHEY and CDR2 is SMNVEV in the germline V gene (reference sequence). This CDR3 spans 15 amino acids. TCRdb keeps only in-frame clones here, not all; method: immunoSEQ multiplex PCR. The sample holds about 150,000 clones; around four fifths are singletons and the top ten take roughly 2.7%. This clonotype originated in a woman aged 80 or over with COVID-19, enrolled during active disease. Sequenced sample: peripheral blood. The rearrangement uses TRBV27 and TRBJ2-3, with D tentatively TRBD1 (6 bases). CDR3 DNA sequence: TGTGCCAGCAGGATTATCCGGGACACACTAGATACGCAGTATTTT. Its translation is CASRIIRDTLDTQYF.